One and the same sample provided the 28 T cell receptor beta chains below, sequenced in a study of blood T cell repertoires in COVID-19. Generated by immunoSEQ multiplex PCR, the TCRdb table keeps only in-frame clones and is missing some. Among fewer than 300,000 clones listed, over 75% were seen once. The sample comprised PBMCs or T cells enriched from blood (not recorded which). Receptors originate from a man younger than 35 who had recovered from COVID-19.

This chain connects TRBV6-5 to TRBJ1-6; perhaps TRBD1 as D (5 bases). Germline CDR1 and CDR2: MNHEY and SVGAGI. CDR3 length equals 13 residues. V dropped 4 bases and J dropped 9 bases, with 10 bases sitting between them. In DNA form, the CDR3 reads TGTGCCAGCAGTTTACCGGGGGGTTCACCCCTCCACTTT. Protein product: CASSLPGGSPLHF.

The rearrangement uses TRBV24-1 and TRBJ2-5; 10 bases map to TRBD2. The junction had 5 bases not matched to a gene; V was cut back by 4 bases and J by 1 base. In germline, CDR1 is KGHDR, CDR2 SFDVKD. The CDR3 is 16 amino acids. The CDR3 loop is CATSEQREGIQETQYF. DNA for the CDR3: TGTGCCACCAGTGAGCAGCGGGAGGGGATCCAAGAGACCCAGTACTTC.

This chain links TRBV27 with TRBJ1-2, with 9 bases fitting TRBD1. Germline CDR1 MNHEY, CDR2 SMNVEV (reference sequence). With V trimmed by 3 bases and J by 8 bases, 13 bases remained unmatched. The CDR3 is 16 amino acids. The CDR3 DNA reads as TGTGCCAGCAGTTTCTTACGGGACAGGGCCCTAGGGGGCTACACCTTC. Its protein is CASSFLRDRALGGYTF.

The rearrangement joins TRBV30 to TRBJ1-3, with TRBD1 as a possible D gene (6 bases). In germline, CDR1 is GTSNPN, CDR2 SVGIG (reference sequence). CDR3 length equals 15 residues. Trimming shortened V by 2 bases and J by 0 bases, and 11 bases separated the two germline ends. The CDR3 here is CAWSKGGSSGNTIYF. In DNA form, the CDR3 reads TGTGCCTGGAGTAAGGGGGGGAGCTCTGGAAACACCATATATTTT. The whole variable domain, remainder taken from reference TRBV30 and TRBJ1-3, is SQTIHQWPATLVQPVGSPLSLECTVEGTSNPNLYWYRQAAGRGLQLLFYSVGIGQISSEVPQNLSASRPQDRQFILSSKKLLLSDSGFYLCAWSKGGSSGNTIYFGEGSWLTVV.

This chain links TRBV15 with TRBJ2-3; D uncertain. Germline V lookup: CDR1 LNHNV, CDR2 YYDKDF (reference sequence). The CDR3 spans 12 residues. The germline V and J ends were trimmed by 7 bases and 2 bases, with 7 bases remaining between them. CDR3 protein: CATKDNTDTQYF. The CDR3, as DNA: TGTGCCACCAAAGACAACACAGATACGCAGTATTTT. Filled out from reference TRBV15 and TRBJ2-3, the complete variable domain reads DAMVIQNPRYQVTQFGKPVTLSCSQTLNHNVMYWYQQKSSQAPKLLFHYYDKDFNNEADTPDNFQSRRPNTSFCFLDIRSPGLGDTAMYLCATKDNTDTQYFGPGTRLTVL.

This clone was counted between two and nine times. V gene TRBV3-1 (or the pseudogene TRBV3-2) combines with J gene TRBJ1-6, with no clear D. CDR1 is LGHDT, CDR2 YNNKEL, per germline (reference sequence). V was clipped by 3 bases and J by 6 bases, with 9 bases between them. This CDR3 is built from 14 residues. CDR3 residues: CASSHQALNSPLHF. The CDR3, as DNA: TGTGCCAGCAGCCACCAGGCTCTTAATTCACCCCTCCACTTT.

The chain joins TRBV2 to TRBJ1-5; D unclear. V was shortened by 4 bases and J by 5 bases, with 12 bases between the two germline ends. The CDR3 totals 14 residues. The germline V gene has CDR1 SNHLY and CDR2 FYNNEI. The CDR3 DNA is TGTGCCAGCAGTGGATTTACCGAGGATCAGCCCCAGCATTTT. Its translation: CASSGFTEDQPQHF. The whole variable domain, remainder taken from reference TRBV2 and TRBJ1-5, is EPEVTQTPSHQVTQMGQEVILRCVPISNHLYFYWYRQILGQKVEFLVSFYNNEISEKSEIFDDQFSVERPDGSNFTLKIRSTKLEDSAMYFCASSGFTEDQPQHFGDGTRLSIL.

This chain joins TRBV27 and TRBJ2-1; 11 bases agree with TRBD2. The V gene end was trimmed by 6 bases and the J gene end by 4 bases; junction bases not matched to a gene: 17. This CDR3 region has 19 residues. CDR1 and CDR2 (germline): MNHEY, SMNVEV (reference sequence). CDR3 region: CASRTLPLASGGSYNEQFF. CDR3 nucleotides: TGTGCCAGCAGGACCCTCCCGCTGGCTAGCGGGGGGTCATACAATGAGCAGTTCTTC.

The gene calls are TRBV7-9 and TRBJ1-4; 7 bases are a match to TRBD1. V shed 0 bases, J shed 8 bases, and the junction held 6 bases outside the gene matches. CDR3 size: 15 residues. Germline values: CDR1 SEHNR, CDR2 FQNEAQ (reference sequence). CDR3 DNA: TGTGCCAGCAGCTTAGCGGAGGGACAGCGCGAAAAACTGTTTTTT. It specifies CASSLAEGQREKLFF.

This chain's CDR3 is CASSNQARRQFF. CDR3 nucleotide sequence: TGTGCCAGCAGTAACCAAGCTCGTCGGCAGTTCTTC. The V call is TRBV6-4, the J call TRBJ2-1, with D hard to call. The CDR3 covers 12 residues. Germline CDR1 MRHNA, CDR2 SNTAGT. V gave up 5 bases and J gave up 12 bases, with 14 bases separating them.

This rearrangement joins TRBV4-1 to TRBJ2-2, with unresolved D. This CDR3 spans 14 amino acids. Germline V gene sequence: CDR1 MGHRA, CDR2 YSYEKL. Trimming stripped 0 bases from V and 5 bases from J, with 7 bases between. The CDR3: CASSQESGTGELFF. The CDR3 DNA follows: TGCGCCAGCAGCCAAGAATCGGGTACCGGGGAGCTGTTTTTT.

A single count supports this clone. This chain connects TRBV30 to TRBJ1-3; D is unclear. This CDR3 region has 13 residues. Germline V lookup: CDR1 GTSNPN, CDR2 SVGIG (reference sequence). The germline V and J ends were trimmed by 4 bases and 7 bases, with 14 bases remaining between them. The CDR3 nucleotides read TGTGCCTGGAACGGTTTGGGCTGGAACACCATATATTTT. Amino acid sequence: CAWNGLGWNTIYF.

The V gene is TRBV5-1, the J gene TRBJ1-1; 10 bases are shared with TRBD1. This CDR3 region has 15 residues. CDR1 SGHRS and CDR2 YFSETQ come from the germline V gene. The junction had 7 bases not matched to a gene; V was cut back by 4 bases and J by 4 bases. CDR3 in DNA: TGCGCCAGCAGCACGGGACAGGGGCGAGCCACTGAAGCTTTCTTT. It is translated as CASSTGQGRATEAFF.

The J gene is TRBJ1-1, the V gene TRBV11-2; D unresolved. Germline V CDR1 and CDR2: SGHAT, FQNNGV. CDR3 length equals 16 residues. V gave up 0 bases and J gave up 1 base, with 12 bases separating them. The CDR3 is CASSLDYRGWNTEAFF. CDR3 nucleotide sequence: TGTGCCAGCAGCTTAGATTACCGGGGATGGAACACTGAAGCTTTCTTT.

The genes are TRBV5-5 and TRBJ2-7; 10 bases match TRBD2. The CDR3 runs 13 residues. Germline V gene data show CDR1 as SGHKS and CDR2 as YYEKEE (reference sequence). V dropped 3 bases and J dropped 13; count of bases not matched to a gene: 10. The CDR3 nucleotides are TGTGCCAGCAGCTACGGGGTCCTAGCGGGGGAATACTTC. It is translated as CASSYGVLAGEYF.

The rearrangement joins TRBV27 to TRBJ1-2; possible D gene TRBD1, 6 bases. Germline V gene lookup returns CDR1 MNHEY and CDR2 SMNVEV (reference sequence). The length of the CDR3 is 14 residues. The V and J ends lost 6 bases and 8 bases respectively, with 19 bases between them. The CDR3 DNA reads as TGTGCCAGCAGCTTTTCGTCAGGGGCGCTAGGCTACACCTTC. This gives the protein CASSFSSGALGYTF.

This chain joins TRBV5-4 and TRBJ2-2, with a tentative D call TRBD2 (5 bases). The CDR3 is made up of 15 amino acids. In germline, CDR1 is SGHNT, CDR2 YYREEE (reference sequence). Trimming shortened V by 2 bases and J by 1 base, and 9 bases separated the two germline ends. The CDR3 is CASSLRSGNTGELFF. The CDR3 nucleotides are TGTGCCAGCAGCTTAAGAAGCGGGAACACCGGGGAGCTGTTTTTT. Together with reference TRBV5-4 and TRBJ2-2, the CDR3 gives the full variable domain: ETGVTQSPTHLIKTRGQQVTLRCSSQSGHNTVSWYQQALGQGPQFIFQYYREEENGRGNFPPRFSGLQFPNYSSELNVNALELDDSALYLCASSLRSGNTGELFFGEGSRLTVL.

This chain joins TRBV2 and TRBJ2-3, with 9 nucleotides matching TRBD1. Germline CDR1 SNHLY, CDR2 FYNNEI. This CDR3 comprises 15 residues. V was clipped by 5 bases and J by 1 base; unmatched bases: 4. CDR3 bases: TGTGCCAGCAGTCCGGGACAGGGCCGCACAGATACGCAGTATTTT. As protein: CASSPGQGRTDTQYF. The entire variable domain, with the rest obtained from reference TRBV2 and TRBJ2-3, is as follows: EPEVTQTPSHQVTQMGQEVILRCVPISNHLYFYWYRQILGQKVEFLVSFYNNEISEKSEIFDDQFSVERPDGSNFTLKIRSTKLEDSAMYFCASSPGQGRTDTQYFGPGTRLTVL.

The V call is TRBV28, the J call TRBJ2-1, with D perhaps matching TRBD1 (5 bases). V dropped 7 bases and J dropped 3 bases, with 19 bases sitting between them. The germline CDR1 and CDR2 sequences are MDHEN and SYDVKM. The CDR3 consists of 16 residues. CDR3 protein: CASTTQSGIVYNEQFF. DNA for the CDR3: TGTGCCAGCACCACCCAGTCAGGGATTGTCTACAATGAGCAGTTCTTC.

The rearrangement joins TRBV5-4 to TRBJ1-1; a weak D match, TRBD1 (5 bases). Germline V CDR1 and CDR2: SGHNT, YYREEE (reference sequence). The CDR3 consists of 17 residues. The V end lost 0 bases, the J end lost 0 bases, and 15 bases lay between the germline ends. CDR3 nucleotides: TGTGCCAGCAGCTTGGGGGGCCCACAGGTAATGAACACTGAAGCTTTCTTT. Its translation: CASSLGGPQVMNTEAFF. Complete variable domain (other parts from reference TRBV5-4 and TRBJ1-1): ETGVTQSPTHLIKTRGQQVTLRCSSQSGHNTVSWYQQALGQGPQFIFQYYREEENGRGNFPPRFSGLQFPNYSSELNVNALELDDSALYLCASSLGGPQVMNTEAFFGQGTRLTVV.

This clone has only a few counts. The J gene is TRBJ1-2, the V gene TRBV25-1; a possible D gene is TRBD1 (6 bases). V dropped 7 bases and J dropped 4 bases, with 13 bases sitting between them. CDR1 and CDR2 from the germline V gene are MGHDK and SYGVNS. The CDR3 consists of 13 residues. The CDR3 coding sequence is TGTGCCAGCATGGGGGGGACACCCTATGGCTACACCTTC. It encodes CASMGGTPYGYTF.

V is TRBV12-3 or TRBV12-4 and J is TRBJ2-7; no reliable D call. The V gene lost 5 bases and the J gene lost 7 bases, with 12 bases spanning the gap. This CDR3 has 12 residues. The CDR3: CASSPRLLEQYF. The CDR3 coding sequence is TGTGCCAGCAGTCCCCGGTTGCTTGAGCAGTACTTC.

The chain recombines TRBV28 with TRBJ1-5, with 7 bases lining up with TRBD1. Germline V gene data show CDR1 as MDHEN and CDR2 as SYDVKM. With V trimmed by 4 bases and J by 4 bases, 4 bases remained unmatched. The CDR3 length is 14 residues. CDR3 DNA: TGTGCCAGCAGTTCGCTGACAGGGAATCAGCCCCAGCATTTT. It translates to CASSSLTGNQPQHF.

The chain is built from TRBV11-2 and TRBJ1-1, with a possible D match to TRBD1 (6 bases). V dropped 6 bases and J dropped 4 bases, with 15 bases sitting between them. CDR3 length equals 14 residues. The germline gives CDR1 SGHAT, CDR2 FQNNGV. The CDR3 DNA reads TGTGCCAGCAGTACTAGGGGGTGGGGCACTGAAGCTTTCTTT. It is translated as CASSTRGWGTEAFF.

This chain links TRBV19 with TRBJ2-6; 7 bases fit TRBD1. CDR3 length: 15 residues. With 3 bases clipped from V and 2 bases from J, the junction kept 1 base outside the gene matches. Germline V lookup: CDR1 LNHDA, CDR2 SQIVND (reference sequence). The CDR3 nucleotides are TGTGCCAGTAGTATCGACAGGGCTGGGGCCAACGTCCTGACTTTC. It codes for CASSIDRAGANVLTF.

The rearrangement links TRBV27 to TRBJ1-1; maybe TRBD1 (6 bases). CDR3 length: 17 amino acids. The V and J ends lost 6 bases and 1 base respectively, with 21 bases between them. Per germline, CDR1 MNHEY and CDR2 SMNVEV (reference sequence). In nucleotides, the CDR3 is TGTGCCAGCAGCAACCCCCTCGGGGGGCAGCCGAACACTGAAGCTTTCTTT. It translates to CASSNPLGGQPNTEAFF.

The chain employs TRBV24-1 and TRBJ2-3, with 10 positions matching TRBD1. CDR3 length equals 16 residues. The germline CDR1 and CDR2 sequences are KGHDR and SFDVKD. V shed 3 bases and J 4 bases; nucleotides not matched to a gene: 6. The CDR3 here is CATSDGDRGFADTQYF. The CDR3 DNA reads as TGTGCCACCAGTGATGGGGACAGGGGATTCGCAGATACGCAGTATTTT.

The V gene is TRBV6-5, the J gene TRBJ2-5, with D possibly matching TRBD1 (6 bases). The CDR3 has 14 amino acids. With 6 bases removed from V and 6 bases from J, the gap between germline ends came to 17 bases. Germline CDR1 is MNHEY and CDR2 is SVGAGI. The CDR3 loop reads CASSRETWGQTQYF. The DNA for the CDR3 is TGTGCCAGCAGCCGAGAAACCTGGGGGCAGACCCAGTACTTC.